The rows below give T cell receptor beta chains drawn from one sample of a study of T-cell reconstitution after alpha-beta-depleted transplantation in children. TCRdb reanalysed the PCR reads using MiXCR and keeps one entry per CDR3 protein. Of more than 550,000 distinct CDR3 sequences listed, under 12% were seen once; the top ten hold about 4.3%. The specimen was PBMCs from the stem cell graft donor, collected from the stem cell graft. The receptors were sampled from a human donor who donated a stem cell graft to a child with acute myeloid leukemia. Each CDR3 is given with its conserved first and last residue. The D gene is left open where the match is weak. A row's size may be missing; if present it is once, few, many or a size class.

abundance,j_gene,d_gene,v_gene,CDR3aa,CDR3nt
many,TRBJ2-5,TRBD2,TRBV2,CARGGFGETQYF,TGTGCCAGGGGGGGGTTCGGAGAGACCCAGTACTTC
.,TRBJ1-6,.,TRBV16,CASSQSGGSPLHF,TGTGCCAGCAGCCAATCGGGGGGTTCACCCCTCCACTTT
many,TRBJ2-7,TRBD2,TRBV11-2,CASSIGTRVASEQYF,TGTGCCAGCAGCATCGGGACTAGGGTAGCGAGTGAGCAGTACTTC
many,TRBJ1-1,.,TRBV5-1,CASSLDVNWDTEAFF,TGCGCCAGCAGCTTGGACGTAAATTGGGACACTGAAGCTTTCTTT
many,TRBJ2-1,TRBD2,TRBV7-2,CASRSPGLASNEQFF,TGTGCCAGCAGATCTCCGGGACTAGCGAGCAATGAGCAGTTCTTC
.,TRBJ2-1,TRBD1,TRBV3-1,CASSGDRGDNEQFF,TGTGCCAGCAGCGGGGACAGGGGGGACAATGAGCAGTTCTTC
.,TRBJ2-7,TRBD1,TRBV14,CASSLPGQTRSYEQYF,TGTGCCAGCAGCCTACCGGGACAGACCCGAAGCTACGAGCAGTACTTC
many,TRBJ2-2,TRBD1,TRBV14,CASSQGGVTGELFF,TGCGCCAGCAGCCAAGGGGGCGTCACCGGGGAGCTGTTTTTT
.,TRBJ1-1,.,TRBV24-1,CATSEAGNTEAFF,TGTGCCACCAGTGAAGCGGGGAACACTGAAGCTTTCTTT
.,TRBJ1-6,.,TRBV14,CASSQDRAGYNSPLHF,TGTGCCAGCAGCCAAGATCGAGCAGGGTATAATTCACCCCTCCACTTT
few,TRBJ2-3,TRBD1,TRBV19,CASRDRRTDTQYF,TGTGCCAGTAGGGACAGGCGCACAGATACGCAGTATTTT
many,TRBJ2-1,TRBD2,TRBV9,CASSVAPSGRNNEQFF,TGTGCCAGCAGCGTAGCACCTAGCGGGAGAAACAATGAGCAGTTCTTC
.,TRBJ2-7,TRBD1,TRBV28,CASSSPTGQGSEQYF,TGTGCCAGCAGTTCCCCAACGGGACAGGGAAGCGAGCAGTACTTC
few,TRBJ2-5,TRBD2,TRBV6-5,CASSYGVAGGGETQYF,TGTGCCAGCAGTTACGGGGTAGCGGGAGGAGGTGAGACCCAGTACTTC
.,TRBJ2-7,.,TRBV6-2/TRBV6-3,CAISNREGYYEQYF,TGTGCCATCTCGAACAGGGAGGGATACTACGAGCAGTACTTC
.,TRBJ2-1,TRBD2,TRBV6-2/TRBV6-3,CASSYQGLAGAHNEQFF,TGTGCCAGCAGTTATCAGGGACTAGCGGGAGCTCACAATGAGCAGTTCTTC
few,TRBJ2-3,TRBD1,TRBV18,CASSAGTGGADTQYF,TGTGCCAGCTCTGCCGGGACAGGGGGAGCAGATACGCAGTATTTT
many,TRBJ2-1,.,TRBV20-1,CSATIVRAYNEQFF,TGCAGTGCTACCATAGTACGGGCCTACAATGAGCAGTTCTTC
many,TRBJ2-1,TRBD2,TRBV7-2,CASSLAGIVYNEQFF,TGTGCCAGCAGCCTAGCGGGAATAGTTTACAATGAGCAGTTCTTC
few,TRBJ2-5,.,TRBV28,CASSTPFRETQYF,TGTGCCAGCAGTACCCCCTTCCGGGAGACCCAGTACTTC
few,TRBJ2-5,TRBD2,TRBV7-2,CASSALALAGQETQYF,TGTGCCAGCAGCGCTCTGGCCCTAGCGGGGCAAGAGACCCAGTACTTC
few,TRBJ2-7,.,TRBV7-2,CASSAGPPGEQYF,TGTGCCAGCAGCGCGGGACCGCCGGGCGAGCAGTACTTC
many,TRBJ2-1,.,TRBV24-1,CATGRQDNEQFF,TGTGCCACCGGCAGACAGGACAATGAGCAGTTCTTC
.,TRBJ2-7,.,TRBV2,CASRSIPGLEQYF,TGTGCCAGCAGATCGATACCAGGACTCGAGCAGTACTTC
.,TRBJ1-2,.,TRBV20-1,CSASMGGVNYGYTF,TGCAGTGCTAGTATGGGGGGTGTAAACTATGGCTACACCTTC
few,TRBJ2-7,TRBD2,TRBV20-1,CSATALSGEYF,TGCAGTGCTACTGCTCTTAGCGGGGAGTACTTC
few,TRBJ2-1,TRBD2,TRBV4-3,CASRPGLAGSEQFF,TGCGCCAGCAGACCGGGACTAGCGGGATCTGAGCAGTTCTTC
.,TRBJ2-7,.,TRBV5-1,CASRLGGGSEQYF,TGCGCCAGTAGACTCGGCGGGGGCTCCGAGCAGTACTTC
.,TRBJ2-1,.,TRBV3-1,CASSQAGGIAYNEQFF,TGTGCCAGCAGCCAAGCGGGGGGCATAGCCTACAATGAGCAGTTCTTC
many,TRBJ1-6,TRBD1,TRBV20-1,CSATGQGRISPLHF,TGCAGTGCTACAGGACAGGGTCGGATATCACCCCTCCACTTT
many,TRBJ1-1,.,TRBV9,CASSRVGGNTEAFF,TGTGCCAGCAGCAGGGTCGGAGGGAACACTGAAGCTTTCTTT
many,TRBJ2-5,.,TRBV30,CAWSVGAILETQYF,TGTGCCTGGAGTGTAGGGGCAATCTTAGAGACCCAGTACTTC
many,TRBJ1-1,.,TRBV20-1,CSARHRVPMNTEAFF,TGCAGTGCTAGGCACAGGGTGCCTATGAACACTGAAGCTTTCTTT
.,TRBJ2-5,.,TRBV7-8,CASSLALASQQTQYF,TGTGCCAGCAGCTTAGCGTTGGCTAGTCAACAGACCCAGTACTTC
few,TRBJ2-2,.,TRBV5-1,CASSLAGSGAHTGELFF,TGCGCCAGCAGCTTGGCCGGTAGCGGTGCCCACACCGGGGAGCTGTTTTTT
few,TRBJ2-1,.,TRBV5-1,CASSLEGGDYNEQFF,TGCGCCAGCAGCTTGGAGGGGGGGGACTACAATGAGCAGTTCTTC
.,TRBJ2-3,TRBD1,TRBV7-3,CASSLIGTADTQYF,TGTGCCAGCAGCTTAATCGGGACAGCAGATACGCAGTATTTT
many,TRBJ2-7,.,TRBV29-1,CSGGAAFSAEEQYF,TGCAGCGGAGGCGCCGCGTTTTCTGCGGAGGAGCAGTACTTC
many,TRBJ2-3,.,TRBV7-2,CASSSARGSLTDTQYF,TGTGCCAGCAGCTCCGCACGGGGTTCTCTCACAGATACGCAGTATTTT
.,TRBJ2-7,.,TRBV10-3,CAISEVDGYEQYF,TGTGCCATCAGTGAGGTAGATGGATACGAGCAGTACTTC
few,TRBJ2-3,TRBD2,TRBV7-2,CAQFPSSGASSTDTQYF,TGTGCCCAATTCCCGAGTAGCGGGGCTTCTAGCACAGATACGCAGTATTTT
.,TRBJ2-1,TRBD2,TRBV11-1,CASSLVFSAGGSGNEQFF,TGTGCCAGCAGCTTAGTTTTCTCCGCGGGAGGGTCTGGGAATGAGCAGTTCTTC
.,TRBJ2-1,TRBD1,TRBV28,CASSSMKAGQGSPRTYNEQFF,TGTGCCAGCAGTTCCATGAAGGCGGGACAGGGGTCCCCCAGGACCTACAATGAGCAGTTCTTC
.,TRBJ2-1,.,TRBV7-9,CASSLRTGRNNEQFF,TGTGCCAGCAGCTTACGGACTGGGAGAAACAATGAGCAGTTCTTC
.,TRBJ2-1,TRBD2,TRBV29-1,CSVENILAEHDSYNEQFF,TGCAGCGTTGAAAATATTCTAGCGGAACATGACTCCTACAATGAGCAGTTCTTC
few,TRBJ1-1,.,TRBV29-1,CSVQGGVGAFF,TGCAGCGTCCAGGGTGGGGTTGGAGCTTTCTTT
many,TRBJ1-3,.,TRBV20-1,CSAPEHQGGNTIYF,TGCAGTGCTCCGGAACATCAGGGAGGAAACACCATATATTTT
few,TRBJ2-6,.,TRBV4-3,CASSQDLSGIRGSGANVLTF,TGCGCCAGCAGCCAAGATCTTTCGGGGATTCGCGGCTCTGGGGCCAACGTCCTGACTTTC
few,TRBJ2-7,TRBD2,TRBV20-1,CSAREQRGAPLSYEQYF,TGCAGTGCTAGAGAGCAGCGGGGCGCTCCCCTCTCCTACGAGCAGTACTTC
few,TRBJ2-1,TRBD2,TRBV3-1,CASSQAPSGYYNEQFF,TGTGCCAGCAGCCAAGCCCCTAGCGGTTACTACAATGAGCAGTTCTTC
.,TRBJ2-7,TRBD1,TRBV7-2,CASSLEQGARYEQYF,TGTGCCAGCAGCTTAGAACAGGGGGCCCGGTACGAGCAGTACTTC
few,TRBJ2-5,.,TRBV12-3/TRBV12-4,CASSLGPGIPETQYF,TGTGCCAGCAGTTTAGGCCCTGGGATACCAGAGACCCAGTACTTC
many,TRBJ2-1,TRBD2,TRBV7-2,CASSLATSGGYNEQFF,TGCGCCAGCAGCTTGGCCACTAGCGGGGGGTACAATGAGCAGTTCTTC